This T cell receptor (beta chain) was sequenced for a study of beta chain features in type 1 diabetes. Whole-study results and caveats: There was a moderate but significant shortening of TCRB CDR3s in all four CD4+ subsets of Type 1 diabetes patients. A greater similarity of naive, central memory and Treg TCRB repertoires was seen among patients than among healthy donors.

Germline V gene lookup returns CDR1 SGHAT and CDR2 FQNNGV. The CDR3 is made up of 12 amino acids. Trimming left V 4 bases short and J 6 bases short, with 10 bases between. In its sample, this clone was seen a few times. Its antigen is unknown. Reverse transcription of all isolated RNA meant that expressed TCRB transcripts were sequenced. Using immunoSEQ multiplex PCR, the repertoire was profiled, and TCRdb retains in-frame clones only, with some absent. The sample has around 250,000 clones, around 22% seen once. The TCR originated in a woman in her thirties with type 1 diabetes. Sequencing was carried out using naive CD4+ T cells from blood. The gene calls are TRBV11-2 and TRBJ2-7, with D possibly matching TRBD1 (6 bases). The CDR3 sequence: CASSSQGTEQYF. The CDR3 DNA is TGTGCCAGCAGCTCCCAGGGGACCGAGCAGTACTTC.